Sequencing of this T cell receptor beta chain was carried out in a study of T cells after yellow fever vaccination. General study results and limits: Subsequent to the booster, the majority of primary-vaccination clones reappeared (96% CD4, 88% CD8). Faster peaking, at day 5 versus 15, marked a secondary response that was weaker. High-abundance clonotypes from the bulk population could contaminate FACS-sorted repertoires.

TCRdb fed the 5' RACE reads into MiXCR, producing one record per CDR3 protein. Here the sample spans hundreds of thousands of distinct CDR3 sequences, around an eighth being singletons. CDR1 and CDR2 (germline): KGHSH, LQKENI. There are 14 residues in the CDR3. V trimming: 0 bases; J trimming: 6 bases; junction bases outside the gene matches: 1. Concerning this clonotype: Its target is unknown.

This sequence joins TRBV18 and TRBJ2-1, with TRBD1 matching over 8 bases. This clonotype originated in a man aged 30-40 years who received the YFV17D yellow fever vaccine. Sequenced here: PBMCs, sampled on the day of the yellow fever booster vaccination. The CDR3 DNA is TGTGCCAGCTCACCACCGGACAGGGTCAATGAGCAGTTCTTC. It specifies CASSPPDRVNEQFF.